This T cell receptor beta chain is from a study of cytomegalovirus exposure and HLA in healthy donors. General study findings and limits: Reports credit the classifier with highly specific, highly sensitive diagnosis of cytomegalovirus status. A prior analysis recorded that most TCR beta V segments were productive about 87% or about 30% of the time.

60 Vbeta and 13 Jbeta primers were used in PCR. TCRdb keeps only in-frame clones here, not all; method: immunoSEQ multiplex PCR. This table holds 150,000 to 250,000 clones, just over 75% found once. The CDR3 length is 14 residues. Germline values: CDR1 SGHTA, CDR2 FQGNSA. The V end lost 4 bases, the J end lost 5 bases, and 13 bases lay between the germline ends. About this clone itself: Its specificity is not known.

This receptor was identified in a man younger than 45 in good health and CMV-seronegative. The rearrangement joins TRBV7-2 to TRBJ2-3; no firm D call. The specimen sequenced was PBMCs. The CDR3 spells CASSSQAGEDTQYF. The CDR3 DNA is TGTGCCAGCAGCTCCCAGGCCGGCGAAGATACGCAGTATTTT.